These T cell receptor beta chains were read from a single sample in a study of post-analysis software for immune sequencing data. TCRdb re-analysed the PCR reads in MiXCR, keeping a single row per CDR3 protein. The data contain roughly 600,000 distinct CDR3 sequences, roughly 47% of them singletons. The sample was blood. These receptors all come from a girl aged 5-17 years with multiple sclerosis. CDR3s include the opening cysteine and the closing phenylalanine or tryptophan.

V,CDR3
TRBV5-4,CASRRMGARYEQYF
TRBV7-2,CASSPRQDSSYEQYF
TRBV6-6,CASSYSTGQIDYEQYF
TRBV10-3,CAIRGGTSVENEQFF
TRBV12-3/TRBV12-4,CASSLRQESDYTF
TRBV20-1,CSARIVYNEQFF
TRBV29-1,CSVGRGYQETQYF
TRBV5-1,CASSLELYTDTQYF
TRBV2,CASSAVAGVLNEQFF
TRBV7-6,CASSLGTGLMKTQYF
TRBV12-3/TRBV12-4,CASRHLSGTYNEQFF
TRBV12-3/TRBV12-4,CASSLTSGREVNERYF
TRBV12-3/TRBV12-4,CASSLRQDNSPLHF
TRBV11-2,CASIHGGLAVNEQFF
TRBV12-3/TRBV12-4,CASSRLGTGGSYNEQFF
TRBV11-2,CASSMGRLETQYF
TRBV7-9,CASSLDRAYGEQFF
TRBV10-1,CASPPGLAYNEQFF
TRBV5-5,CASSLGQGIGNEKLFF
TRBV12-3/TRBV12-4,CASSLAWTVNYGYTF
TRBV20-1,CSARPGGSYGYTF
TRBV5-1,CASSFGNRNQPQHF
TRBV4-2,CASSQDLEGLQETQYF
TRBV9,CASSVTHPGGGADTQYF
TRBV6-1,CASNRVLLNTEAFF
TRBV5-6,CASSPSVGQGAYNEQFF
TRBV5-4,CASSSMGTGGDGYTF
TRBV4-1,CASSQDRRGDPPYEQYF
TRBV7-9,CASSRFRDRDTDTQYF
TRBV9,CASSDTGRSRTDTQYF
TRBV7-2,CASSRPAQNIQYF
TRBV20-1,CSAPLQGAFGYTF
TRBV7-9,CASSNEQGYGYTF
TRBV24-1,CATSDSGQGEAFF
TRBV7-8,CASSLEQGAEQFF
TRBV11-1,CASSLARLAGIETQYF
TRBV15,CATRTVYNEQFF
TRBV5-1,CASSEGPARANEKLFF
TRBV5-5,CASSLYGSYTEAFF
TRBV6-5,CASRQGASYNEQFF
TRBV12-3/TRBV12-4,CASSGKVPGGEQYF
TRBV7-3,CASSLGVGASTDTQYF
TRBV7-2,CASSAYTEYEQYF
TRBV20-1,CSARDLRGGLEAFF
TRBV29-1,CSAIITGALNYGYTF
TRBV3-1,CASSHGGGDGGYTF
TRBV12-3/TRBV12-4,CASSPTGRRLDYGYTF
TRBV7-9,CASSHRLAGGIETQYF
TRBV12-3/TRBV12-4,CASQGLGEQYF
TRBV10-3,CAISPRTSLNTEAFF
TRBV29-1,CSVSYGGRSYNEQFF
TRBV6-1,CASRAGREAEQYF
TRBV20-1,CSALSSRGTGELFF
TRBV18,CASSPFGQGRLYEQYF
TRBV12-3/TRBV12-4,CASSFGRGHLTDTQYF
TRBV28,CASSLWLDRDQPQHF
TRBV3-1,CASSQADVNTEAFF
TRBV27,CASSPRTGATYEQYF
TRBV5-1,CASSLIGSGGYNEQFF
TRBV5-1,CASSLGLEADTQYF